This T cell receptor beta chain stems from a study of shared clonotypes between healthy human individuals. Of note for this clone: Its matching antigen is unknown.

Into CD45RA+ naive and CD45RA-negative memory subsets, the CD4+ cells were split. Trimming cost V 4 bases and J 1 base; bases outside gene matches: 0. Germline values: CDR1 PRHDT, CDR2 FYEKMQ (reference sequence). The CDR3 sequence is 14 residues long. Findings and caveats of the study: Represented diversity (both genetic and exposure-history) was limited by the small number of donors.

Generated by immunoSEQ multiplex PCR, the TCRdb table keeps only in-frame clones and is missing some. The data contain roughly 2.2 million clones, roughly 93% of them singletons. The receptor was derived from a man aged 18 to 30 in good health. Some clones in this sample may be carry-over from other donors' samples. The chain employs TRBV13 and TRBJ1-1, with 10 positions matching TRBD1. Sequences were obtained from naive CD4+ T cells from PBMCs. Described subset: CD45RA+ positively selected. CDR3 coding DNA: TGTGCCAGCAGCTGGGACAGGGGGAACACTGAAGCTTTCTTT. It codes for CASSWDRGNTEAFF.